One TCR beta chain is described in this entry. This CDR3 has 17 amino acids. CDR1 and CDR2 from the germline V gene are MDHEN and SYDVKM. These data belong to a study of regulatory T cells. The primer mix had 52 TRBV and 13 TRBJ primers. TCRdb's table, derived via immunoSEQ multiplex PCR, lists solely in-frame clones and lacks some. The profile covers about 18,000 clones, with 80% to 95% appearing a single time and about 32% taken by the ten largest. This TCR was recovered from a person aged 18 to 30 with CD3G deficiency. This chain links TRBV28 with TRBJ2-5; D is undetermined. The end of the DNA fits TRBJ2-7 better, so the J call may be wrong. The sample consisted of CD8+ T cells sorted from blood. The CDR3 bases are TGTGCCAGCAGTCTTTCCAGGACGGGCCCAGCCCCCTACGAGCAGTACTTC. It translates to CASSLSRTGPAPYEQYF.